These 19 T cell receptor beta chains were sequenced from one sample in a study of shared clonotypes between healthy human individuals. Clones were sequenced by immunoSEQ multiplex PCR, and TCRdb holds only the in-frame ones, with some missing. The sample has about 550,000 clones; just under 97% are singletons. CD45RO-negative CD8 cells positively selected for CCR7 made up the naive population, which excluded terminally differentiated effector memory CD45RA+ cells. Specimen: naive CD8+ T cells sorted from blood. Receptor source: a woman aged 25 to 39 in good health.

The chain recombines TRBV30 with TRBJ1-5; D is unresolved. Germline CDR1 reads GTSNPN; CDR2 reads SVGIG (reference sequence). Trimming removed 1 base at V and 7 bases at J, with 5 bases between. The length of the CDR3 is 11 residues. The DNA of the CDR3 is TGTGCCTGGAGTGAGCAACAGCCCCAGCATTTT. Translation gives CAWSEQQPQHF.

The V gene is TRBV10-1, the J gene TRBJ2-2, with D perhaps being TRBD1 or TRBD2 (5 bases each). This CDR3 has 14 residues. V lost 5 bases and J 7 bases, leaving 14 bases between the germline ends. Germline lookup yields CDR1 WNHNN and CDR2 SYGVQD (reference sequence). CDR3 coding DNA: TGCGCCAGCAGTCCCCAAGTTGGGGGCGGGGAGCTGTTTTTT. Translation gives CASSPQVGGGELFF.

The rearrangement uses TRBV27 and TRBJ2-7, with D possibly TRBD2 on 5 matching bases. Germline V lookup: CDR1 MNHEY, CDR2 SMNVEV (reference sequence). The V and J ends lost 6 bases and 5 bases respectively, with 11 bases between them. The CDR3 covers 12 residues. The CDR3 protein is CASRGAANEQYF. CDR3 DNA: TGTGCCAGCAGGGGAGCGGCAAACGAGCAGTACTTC.

The chain joins TRBV28 to TRBJ1-1; D uncertain. Germline CDR1 and CDR2: MDHEN and SYDVKM. The CDR3 runs to 14 residues. The ends were cut back, 5 bases at V and 10 bases at J, with 20 bases in the middle. The CDR3 here is CASSPFVGKRSAFF. The CDR3 nucleotides read TGTGCCAGCAGTCCCTTTGTGGGAAAACGATCAGCTTTCTTT.

This clone appeared a single time. The chain couples TRBV27 to TRBJ2-3; the D is unclear. The V end lost 3 bases, the J end lost 3 bases, and 16 bases lay between the germline ends. CDR1 and CDR2 (germline): MNHEY, SMNVEV (reference sequence). The CDR3 covers 16 residues. CDR3 sequence reads: CASSLALANPTDTQYF. In DNA form, the CDR3 reads TGTGCCAGCAGTTTGGCCCTCGCTAACCCGACAGATACGCAGTATTTT.

In DNA, the CDR3 is TGTGCCAGCAGTTTCTTTTCGGCTAGCGGGTCCAATGAGCAGTTCTTC. Protein: CASSFFSASGSNEQFF. The chain is built from TRBV27 and TRBJ2-1; TRBD2 matches 8 bases. The V segment lost 3 bases and the J segment 6 bases; nucleotides outside the gene matches: 10. CDR3 length equals 16 residues. CDR1 and CDR2 (germline): MNHEY, SMNVEV (reference sequence).

The chain couples TRBV13 to TRBJ2-1, with D possibly being TRBD2 (5 bases). The CDR3 loop spans 16 amino acids. The V end was cut by 2 bases, the J end by 4 bases, with 15 bases between. Germline V gene lookup returns CDR1 PRHDT and CDR2 FYEKMQ (reference sequence). CDR3 bases: TGTGCCAGCAGCTTAAGCCTTTTGAGGGATTACAATGAGCAGTTCTTC. Encoded protein: CASSLSLLRDYNEQFF.

V gene TRBV28 combines with J gene TRBJ1-1; tentative D call: TRBD1 (5 bases). The CDR3 loop spans 14 amino acids. Germline V gene lookup returns CDR1 MDHEN and CDR2 SYDVKM. Trimming cost V 2 bases and J 5 bases, with 12 bases left between them. The CDR3 sequence: CASSLSRVGTEAFF. The CDR3 nucleotides read TGTGCCAGCAGTTTAAGCAGGGTTGGGACTGAAGCTTTCTTT.

The rearrangement links TRBV5-8 to TRBJ1-4; D is ambiguous. Germline CDR1 SGHTS, CDR2 YDEGEE. Trimming pared 4 bases from V and 4 bases from J, leaving 14 bases between. The CDR3 runs 15 residues. The DNA of the CDR3 is TGTGCCAGCAGCCACCCGGGCGGGATTAATGAAAAACTGTTTTTT. Amino acid sequence: CASSHPGGINEKLFF. Full variable domain (rest looked up from reference TRBV5-8 and TRBJ1-4): EAGVTQSPTHLIKTRGQQATLRCSPISGHTSVYWYQQALGLGLQFLLWYDEGEERNRGNFPPRFSGRQFPNYSSELNVNALELEDSALYLCASSHPGGINEKLFFGSGTQLSVL.

The chain has TRBV5-1 and TRBJ2-3; TRBD2 matches 9 bases. The CDR3 runs 16 residues. The germline gives CDR1 SGHRS, CDR2 YFSETQ. V shed 0 bases and J 5 bases; nucleotides not matched to a gene: 7. This chain's CDR3 is CASSLGASGTRDTQYF. CDR3 sequence (DNA): TGCGCCAGCAGCTTGGGTGCTAGCGGGACAAGAGATACGCAGTATTTT.

Regarding this clone: Additional DNA sequences in this sample encode the identical CDR3. The chain combines TRBV27 with TRBJ2-2, with 8 bases that match TRBD2. The CDR3 runs to 14 residues. V trimming: 2 bases; J trimming: 5 bases; junction bases outside the gene matches: 1. From germline, CDR1 is MNHEY and CDR2 SMNVEV (reference sequence). In nucleotides, the CDR3 is TGTGCCAGCAGTTTAGCGGGAGGTACCGGGGAGCTGTTTTTT. As protein: CASSLAGGTGELFF.

The chain couples TRBV7-6 to TRBJ2-3; D possibly matches TRBD1 or TRBD2 (5 bases each). There are 17 residues in the CDR3. V was trimmed by 3 bases and J by 3 bases, leaving 19 bases between them. The germline V gene encodes CDR1 SGHVS and CDR2 FNYEAQ. For the CDR3, the DNA is TGTGCCAGCAGCTTGAGTTCGCCGGGACCAACGACAGATACGCAGTATTTT. This encodes CASSLSSPGPTTDTQYF. Filled out from reference TRBV7-6 and TRBJ2-3, the complete variable domain reads GAGVSQSPRYKVTKRGQDVALRCDPISGHVSLYWYRQALGQGPEFLTYFNYEAQQDKSGLPNDRFSAERPEGSISTLTIQRTEQRDSAMYRCASSLSSPGPTTDTQYFGPGTRLTVL.

The chain is built from TRBV6-5 and TRBJ1-1; a possible D gene is TRBD1 (5 bases). Trimming pared 7 bases from V and 6 bases from J, leaving 18 bases between. The CDR3 has 14 amino acids. In germline, CDR1 is MNHEY, CDR2 SVGAGI. CDR3 in DNA: TGTGCCAGCACCAAGCCGGGGCTGGTCGCTGAAGCTTTCTTT. As protein: CASTKPGLVAEAFF.

The chain uses TRBV30 and TRBJ1-1; D is unresolved. Germline CDR1 is GTSNPN and CDR2 is SVGIG (reference sequence). The length of the CDR3 is 14 residues. Trimming removed 1 base at V and 4 bases at J, with 13 bases between. In nucleotides, the CDR3 is TGTGCCTGGAGTGCGGAGGGTTGGGGCACTGAAGCTTTCTTT. Protein: CAWSAEGWGTEAFF.

V gene TRBV11-2 combines with J gene TRBJ2-7, with D possibly matching TRBD2 (5 bases). Trimming left V 5 bases short and J 1 base short, with 12 bases between. Germline CDR1 SGHAT, CDR2 FQNNGV. CDR3 size: 14 residues. Here the CDR3 reads CASSPLPGSYEQYF. The CDR3 region has the DNA TGTGCCAGCAGCCCTTTGCCGGGATCCTACGAGCAGTACTTC.

This rearrangement joins TRBV7-9 to TRBJ2-2; TRBD2 agrees at 9 bases. This CDR3 contains 13 residues. Germline CDR1 reads SEHNR; CDR2 reads FQNEAQ (reference sequence). With 6 bases clipped from V and 6 bases from J, the junction kept 2 bases outside the gene matches. The CDR3 region is CASSSGSSGELFF. The CDR3 DNA is TGTGCCAGCAGTAGCGGGAGTTCCGGGGAGCTGTTTTTT.

The chain couples TRBV13 to TRBJ2-7, with a tentative D call TRBD1 (5 bases). V gave up 1 base and J gave up 5 bases, with 12 bases separating them. This CDR3 is 14 amino acids long. CDR1 and CDR2 from the germline V gene are PRHDT and FYEKMQ (reference sequence). DNA of the CDR3: TGTGCCAGCAGCTTAGCCAGGGCGACCCACGAGCAGTACTTC. Translated, it gives CASSLARATHEQYF.

This chain uses TRBV7-2 with TRBJ1-2; 12 nucleotides line up with TRBD1. After removal of 5 bases from V and 7 bases from J, the junction contained 17 bases not matched to a gene. This CDR3 region has 18 residues. Germline CDR1 and CDR2: SGHTA and FQGNSA. The CDR3 nucleotides read TGTGCCAGCAGCCCACGATCCCGACCGGGACAGGGGGCTTTTGGCTACACCTTC. Its protein product is CASSPRSRPGQGAFGYTF.

The chain links TRBV7-6 to TRBJ2-5; 11 bases align to TRBD2. The closer fit of TRBJ2-7 to the DNA end suggests the J call may be wrong. CDR1 is SGHVS and CDR2 is FNYEAQ in the germline V gene. This CDR3 spans 13 amino acids. DNA for the CDR3: TGTGCCAGCACTAGCGGGAGGTCCTACGAGCAGTACTTC. Translating it yields CASTSGRSYEQYF.